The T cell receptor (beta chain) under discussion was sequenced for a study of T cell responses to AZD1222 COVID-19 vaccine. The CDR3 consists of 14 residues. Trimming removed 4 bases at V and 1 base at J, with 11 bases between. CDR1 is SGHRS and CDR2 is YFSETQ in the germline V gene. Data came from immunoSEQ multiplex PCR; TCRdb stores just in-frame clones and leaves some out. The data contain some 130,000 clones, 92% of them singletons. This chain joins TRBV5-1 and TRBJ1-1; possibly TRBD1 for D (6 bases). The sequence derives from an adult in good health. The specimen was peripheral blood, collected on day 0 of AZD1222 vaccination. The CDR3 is CASSGGTPNTEAFF. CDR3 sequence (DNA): TGCGCCAGCAGCGGAGGGACACCGAACACTGAAGCTTTCTTT.